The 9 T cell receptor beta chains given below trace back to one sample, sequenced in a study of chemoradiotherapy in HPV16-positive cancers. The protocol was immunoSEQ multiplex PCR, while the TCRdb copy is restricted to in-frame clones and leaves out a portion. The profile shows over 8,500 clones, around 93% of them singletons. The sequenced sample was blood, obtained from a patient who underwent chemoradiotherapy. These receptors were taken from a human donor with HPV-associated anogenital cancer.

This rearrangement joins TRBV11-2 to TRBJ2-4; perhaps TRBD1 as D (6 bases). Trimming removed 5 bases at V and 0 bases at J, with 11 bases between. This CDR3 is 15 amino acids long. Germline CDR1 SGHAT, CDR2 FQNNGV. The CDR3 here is CASSLVRGAKNIQYF. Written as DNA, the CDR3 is TGTGCCAGCAGCCTCGTCAGGGGAGCCAAAAACATTCAGTACTTC.

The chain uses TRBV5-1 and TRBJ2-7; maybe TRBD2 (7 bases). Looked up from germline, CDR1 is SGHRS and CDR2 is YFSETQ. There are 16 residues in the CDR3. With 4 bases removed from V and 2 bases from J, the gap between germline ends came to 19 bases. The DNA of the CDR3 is TGCGCCAGCAGCCTGGGGAGGGGGGGAAGCACCTACGAGCAGTACTTC. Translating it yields CASSLGRGGSTYEQYF.

This chain's CDR3 is CAWSVGQGSTEAFF. CDR3 DNA: TGTGCCTGGAGTGTCGGTCAGGGAAGCACTGAAGCTTTCTTT. J is TRBJ1-1 and V is TRBV30; weak D call: TRBD1 (5 bases). The CDR3 loop spans 14 amino acids. The V gene's germline CDR1 is GTSNPN and CDR2 SVGIG (reference sequence). Trimming pared 0 bases from V and 4 bases from J, leaving 12 bases between.

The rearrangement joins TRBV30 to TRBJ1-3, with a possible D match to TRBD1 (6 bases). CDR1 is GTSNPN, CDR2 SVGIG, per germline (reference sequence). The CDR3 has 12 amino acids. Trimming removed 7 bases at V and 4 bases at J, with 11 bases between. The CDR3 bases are TGTGCCTCACGGGGGGCAGGAAACACCATATATTTT. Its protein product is CASRGAGNTIYF.

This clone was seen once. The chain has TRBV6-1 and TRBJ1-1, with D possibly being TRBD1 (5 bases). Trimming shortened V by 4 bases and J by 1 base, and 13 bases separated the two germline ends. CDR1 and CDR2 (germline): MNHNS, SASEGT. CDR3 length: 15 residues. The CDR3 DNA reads TGTGCCAGCAGTGTACGGGGCGCCTGGAACACTGAAGCTTTCTTT. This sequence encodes CASSVRGAWNTEAFF.

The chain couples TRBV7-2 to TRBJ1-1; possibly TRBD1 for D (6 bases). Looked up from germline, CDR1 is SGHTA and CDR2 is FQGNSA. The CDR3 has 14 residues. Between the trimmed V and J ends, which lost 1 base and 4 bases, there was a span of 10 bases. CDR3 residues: CASSLEGGGTEAFF. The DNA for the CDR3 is TGTGCCAGCAGCTTAGAGGGGGGGGGCACTGAAGCTTTCTTT.

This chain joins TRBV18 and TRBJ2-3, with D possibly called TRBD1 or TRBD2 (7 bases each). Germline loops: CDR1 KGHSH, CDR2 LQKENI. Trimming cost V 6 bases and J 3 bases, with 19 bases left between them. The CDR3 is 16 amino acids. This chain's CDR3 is CASSAFQGGQTDTQYF. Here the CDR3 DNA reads TGTGCCAGCTCCGCGTTCCAGGGGGGGCAAACAGATACGCAGTATTTT.

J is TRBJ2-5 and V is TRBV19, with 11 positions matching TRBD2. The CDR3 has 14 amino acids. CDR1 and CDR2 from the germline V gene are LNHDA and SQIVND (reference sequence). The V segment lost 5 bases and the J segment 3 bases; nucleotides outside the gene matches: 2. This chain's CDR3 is CASSLAGGEETQYF. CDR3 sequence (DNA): TGTGCCAGTAGTCTAGCGGGGGGAGAAGAGACCCAGTACTTC.

CDR3 residues: CASSSDLAHEQFF. The CDR3 DNA is TGTGCCAGCAGCTCTGACCTGGCCCATGAGCAGTTCTTC. The chain combines TRBV27 with TRBJ2-1, with unresolved D. Deletions cut 6 bases from V and 8 bases from J, with 14 bases between. Germline loops: CDR1 MNHEY, CDR2 SMNVEV (reference sequence). The CDR3 is made up of 13 amino acids.